Listed below are T cell receptor beta chains from one sample, sequenced in a study of cytomegalovirus exposure and HLA in healthy donors. Profiled with immunoSEQ multiplex PCR; TCRdb holds only in-frame clones, not every one. The table has a few hundred thousand clones, around 80% seen once. Sequenced material: PBMCs. These receptor sequences come from a woman aged 40 to 55 in good health and CMV-seronegative. CDR3s include the opening cysteine and the closing phenylalanine or tryptophan. Each record gives: clone size, J gene, V gene, D gene, CDR3 DNA, CDR3 protein. D genes are given only for firm matches. Expanded clones get a size class; other rows say once, few or many, or leave the size out.

size: .; J: TRBJ2-1; V: TRBV6-5; D: .; DNA: TGTGCCAGCAGTTACGTTTTTAGCTCCTACAATGAGCAGTTCTTC; CDR3: CASSYVFSSYNEQFF
size: .; J: TRBJ2-2; V: TRBV25-1; D: .; DNA: TGTGCCAGCAGTGAATATTTAGGGGTTGACGGGGAGCTGTTTTTT; CDR3: CASSEYLGVDGELFF
size: few; J: TRBJ1-4; V: TRBV14; D: TRBD1; DNA: TGTGCCAGCAGCGTGAGGACAGGGCTGCGCGAAAAACTGTTTTTT; CDR3: CASSVRTGLREKLFF
size: .; J: TRBJ1-1; V: TRBV6-1; D: .; DNA: TGTGCCAGCAGAATAACTGTGAACACTGAAGCTTTCTTT; CDR3: CASRITVNTEAFF
size: few; J: TRBJ1-1; V: TRBV5-6; D: .; DNA: TGTGCCAGCAGCTTACTCGGGAACACTGAAGCTTTCTTT; CDR3: CASSLLGNTEAFF
size: .; J: TRBJ1-1; V: TRBV27; D: .; DNA: TGTGCCAGCAGATACTCAGGGGAAGCTGAAGCTTTCTTT; CDR3: CASRYSGEAEAFF
size: .; J: TRBJ2-3; V: TRBV19; D: TRBD2; DNA: TGTGCCAGTAGCATAACCCCGGGCGGGGGTCGCACAGATACGCAGTATTTT; CDR3: CASSITPGGGRTDTQYF
size: .; J: TRBJ1-3; V: TRBV30; D: TRBD1; DNA: TGTGCCTGGAGTGAGGGACAGCGGTCGGACACCATATATTTT; CDR3: CAWSEGQRSDTIYF
size: .; J: TRBJ1-5; V: TRBV2; D: TRBD1; DNA: TGTGCCAGCAGTAACAGGGGCCAGCCCCAGCATTTT; CDR3: CASSNRGQPQHF
size: .; J: TRBJ2-7; V: TRBV9; D: .; DNA: TGTGCCAGCAGCGCGGGGGTCAGATTGGGGGAGCAGTACTTC; CDR3: CASSAGVRLGEQYF
size: .; J: TRBJ2-3; V: TRBV7-8; D: TRBD2; DNA: TGTGCCAGCAGCCGATATCTAGCGGCTACAGATACGCAGTATTTT; CDR3: CASSRYLAATDTQYF